This TCR beta chain was documented in a study of yellow fever vaccine responses in identical twins. Broader study findings: Convergence reportedly seemed to mark part of the twins' vaccine T cell response, with personalization marking the rest.

Notes on this clonotype: Its antigen is currently unknown.

Per the germline V gene, CDR1 is LNHNV and CDR2 is YYDKDF (reference sequence). Trimming left V 0 bases short and J 0 bases short, with 6 bases between. The CDR3 runs 15 residues. MiXCR was run by TCRdb on the RT-PCR reads, yielding one entry per CDR3 protein. The repertoire consists of 13,000 to 15,000 distinct CDR3 sequences, with roughly 83% occurring once and the leading ten covering roughly 0.68%. The sequencing used T cells from blood (PBMCs), unsorted or a sorted subset (not recorded which), collected before or after yellow fever vaccination (not recorded which). The clonotype comes from a woman younger than 35 who received the yellow fever vaccine. This chain connects TRBV15 to TRBJ1-3, with D unresolved. The CDR3 region is CATSRDPSSGNTIYF. DNA for the CDR3: TGTGCCACCAGCAGAGATCCCAGCTCTGGAAACACCATATATTTT.